This T cell receptor (beta chain) was identified during a study of breast tumors, draining lymph nodes, adjacent tissues. TCRdb re-called the multiplex PCR reads through MiXCR, storing one row per CDR3 protein. The repertoire has around 120,000 distinct CDR3 sequences, around 20% of them found once; the top ten carry over 3%. Per germline, CDR1 DFQATT and CDR2 SNEGSKA (reference sequence). This CDR3 is built from 14 residues. The ends were cut back, 6 bases at V and 0 bases at J, with 12 bases in the middle. Study-wide findings and caveats: That most tumor T cells come from lymph nodes remained unproven. Tumor repertoires ranked between lymph nodes and nontumor tissue in diversity, with V and J gene preferences.

Breast cancer patients provided tissue from their axillary draining lymph nodes. Many counts were recorded for this clonotype. Antigen specificity is unknown. The clonotype comes from a female donor with breast cancer. Some clones in this sample may be carry-over from other donors' samples. This chain joins TRBV20-1 and TRBJ2-1; TRBD1 might be the D (6 bases). Sequencing input: axillary lymph node tissue. The CDR3 DNA follows: TGCAGTGCCAGAATAGGGGGCTCCTACAATGAGCAGTTCTTC. Translating gives CSARIGGSYNEQFF.